This TCR beta chain was found in a study of cytomegalovirus exposure and HLA in healthy donors. Study information: Later analysis reported that the 120 or so validation repertoires shared the platform of the approximately 690 first-cohort repertoires.

This table comes from immunoSEQ multiplex PCR, and its TCRdb copy is limited to in-frame clones, with some not included. The sample shows hundreds of thousands of clones, about 86% of them seen only once. The donors were members of the validation cohort, which comprised about 120 subjects and was separate from the first cohort of roughly 700 subjects. About this clone: Antigen unknown.

Findings of the study overall: The study recorded some 160 TCR beta chains that were cytomegalovirus-associated.

Trimming cost V 5 bases and J 6 bases; bases outside gene matches: 8. CDR3 length: 14 residues. The V gene's germline CDR1 is MNHNS and CDR2 SASEGT. The sequence came from a woman aged 25-40 years in good health and CMV-seropositive. The rearrangement uses TRBV6-1 and TRBJ2-7; 9 nucleotides align to TRBD1. Source material: PBMCs. CDR3 sequence reads: CASSYWDRASEQYF. CDR3 coding DNA: TGTGCCAGCAGTTATTGGGACAGGGCTTCCGAGCAGTACTTC.